This is a list of T cell receptor beta chains from one sample in a study of blood T cell repertoires in COVID-19. The method was immunoSEQ multiplex PCR; TCRdb's version includes in-frame clones alone and lacks a portion of them. The table includes approximately 140,000 clones, 84% detected once. The sample comprised peripheral blood. These TCRs come from a human donor in a cohort sampled during active COVID-19. Both conserved end residues are part of each CDR3.

j_call,v_call,cdr3_aa
TRBJ1-4,TRBV5-4,CASSLVGGPEKLFF
TRBJ2-3,TRBV3-1/TRBV3-2,CASSQEGLAGGGTDTQYF
TRBJ2-7,TRBV5-1,CASRFSGTGGDEQYF
TRBJ2-5,TRBV6-5,CASSLTGGRETQYF
TRBJ1-2,TRBV5-8,CASSLRGQDNYGYTF
TRBJ2-7,TRBV20-1,CSQKGGYEQYF
TRBJ2-1,TRBV5-6,CASSSLRRYNEQFF
TRBJ1-1,TRBV15,CATSRDISPLNTEAFF
TRBJ2-2,TRBV7-2,CASSTGYTGELFF
TRBJ1-1,TRBV12-5,CASGSQGTEAFF
TRBJ1-1,TRBV19,CASRATANTEAFF
TRBJ1-1,TRBV15,CATSSRRGYNTEAFF
TRBJ2-3,TRBV14,CASSPSTATDTQYF
TRBJ2-3,TRBV18,CASSPRLEGASGTDTQYF
TRBJ2-3,TRBV11-2,CASSKAGSVRLLQYF
TRBJ2-1,TRBV4-1,CASSQEGWAYNEQFF
TRBJ2-6,TRBV3-1/TRBV3-2,CASSQAGGFSGANVLTF
TRBJ2-1,TRBV5-6,CASNLPSSGGAYNEQFF
TRBJ1-6,TRBV19,CASSITTGGNSPLHF
TRBJ1-5,TRBV30,CAWSGQGGQPQHF
TRBJ2-4,TRBV29-1,CSVTPTSGGPLAKNIQYF
TRBJ2-5,TRBV11-3,CASSSQGGETQYF
TRBJ2-7,TRBV10-3,CAISESGLGAGEQYF
TRBJ2-5,TRBV4-1,CASSHWDRGRETQYF
TRBJ1-5,TRBV7-9,CASSFSVMINQPQHF
TRBJ1-1,TRBV19,CASKTSTTPGTEAFF